What follows are 11 T cell receptor beta chains derived from one specimen sequenced in a study of beta chain features in type 1 diabetes. The whole isolated RNA underwent reverse transcription, so sequencing captured expressed TCRB transcripts. Data came from immunoSEQ multiplex PCR; TCRdb stores just in-frame clones and leaves some out. The profile shows hundreds of thousands of clones, around 13% of them singletons. The sample comprised naive CD4+ T cells from blood. All receptors come from a man between 18 and 35 years old in good health.

This clone has a handful of counts. This chain links TRBV4-3 with TRBJ2-7, with 9 bases matching TRBD2. The CDR3 is 14 amino acids. CDR1 and CDR2 (germline): LGHNA, YSLEER. After removal of 1 base from V and 6 bases from J, the junction contained 4 bases not matched to a gene. The CDR3 DNA follows: TGCGCCAGCAGCCAAGGACTAGCGGATCGCGAGCAGTACTTC. It is translated as CASSQGLADREQYF.

This chain joins TRBV5-4 and TRBJ2-5; TRBD2 aligns across 12 bases. Germline loops: CDR1 SGHNT, CDR2 YYREEE (reference sequence). Losses at the gene ends were 4 bases for V and 1 base for J; bases not matched to a gene: 2. The CDR3 covers 15 residues. The CDR3 loop is CASSQGLAGQETQYF. The CDR3 bases are TGTGCCAGCAGCCAGGGACTAGCGGGCCAAGAGACCCAGTACTTC. Looking up the rest from reference TRBV5-4 and TRBJ2-5 gives the full variable domain: ETGVTQSPTHLIKTRGQQVTLRCSSQSGHNTVSWYQQALGQGPQFIFQYYREEENGRGNFPPRFSGLQFPNYSSELNVNALELDDSALYLCASSQGLAGQETQYFGPGTRLLVL.

The V gene is TRBV18, the J gene TRBJ2-3, with a weak D call TRBD1 (5 bases). The CDR3 is 15 amino acids. The germline gives CDR1 KGHSH, CDR2 LQKENI. V shed 0 bases and J shed 5 bases, with 12 bases lying between them. Written as DNA, the CDR3 is TGTGCCAGCTCACCACCAACGCAGGGCCGAGATACGCAGTATTTT. Encoded protein: CASSPPTQGRDTQYF.

The table lists this clone with a count of one. This chain uses TRBV6-5 with TRBJ2-2; the D is unclear. V was clipped by 3 bases and J by 1 base, with 12 bases between them. Germline V CDR1 and CDR2: MNHEY, SVGAGI. The CDR3 loop spans 16 amino acids. This chain's CDR3 is CASSYLVPRNTGELFF. The CDR3 DNA reads as TGTGCCAGCAGTTATTTAGTGCCTAGGAACACCGGGGAGCTGTTTTTT.

The V gene is TRBV6-1, the J gene TRBJ2-4; possibly TRBD1 for D (6 bases). This CDR3 spans 13 amino acids. V lost 7 bases and J 7 bases, leaving 14 bases between the germline ends. Looked up from germline, CDR1 is MNHNS and CDR2 is SASEGT. CDR3 nucleotide sequence: TGTGCCAGCACTTTTAACAGGGCCAACATTCAGTACTTC. Translated: CASTFNRANIQYF.

This clone is a singleton in its sample. V usage is TRBV5-5 and J usage is TRBJ2-7, with D possibly matching TRBD2 (6 bases). This CDR3 region has 15 residues. The germline V gene has CDR1 SGHKS and CDR2 YYEKEE (reference sequence). V was clipped by 2 bases and J by 4 bases, with 16 bases between them. The CDR3 DNA follows: TGTGCCAGCAGCTTCGACGTGGGGGAGGCATACGAGCAGTACTTC. Translated: CASSFDVGEAYEQYF.

This clone was observed a few times. The V gene is TRBV5-1, the J gene TRBJ1-2; 8 nucleotides align to TRBD1. The CDR3 is made up of 14 amino acids. The germline CDR1 and CDR2 sequences are SGHRS and YFSETQ. V lost 0 bases to trimming and J lost 4 bases; unmatched junction nucleotides: 2. The CDR3 loop is CASSLGQGLYGYTF. The DNA for the CDR3 is TGCGCCAGCAGCTTGGGACAGGGGCTCTATGGCTACACCTTC. Complete variable domain (other parts from reference TRBV5-1 and TRBJ1-2): KAGVTQTPRYLIKTRGQQVTLSCSPISGHRSVSWYQQTPGQGLQFLFEYFSETQRNKGNFPGRFSGRQFSNSRSEMNVSTLELGDSALYLCASSLGQGLYGYTFGSGTRLTVV.

The CDR3 loop is CASSLLAGANVLTF. The CDR3 DNA reads TGTGCCAGCAGCTTATTAGCTGGGGCCAACGTCCTGACTTTC. The rearrangement uses TRBV7-9 and TRBJ2-6; D is unclear. The V gene lost 2 bases and the J gene lost 2 bases, with 4 bases spanning the gap. Germline CDR1 reads SEHNR; CDR2 reads FQNEAQ (reference sequence). The CDR3 spans 14 residues.

This clone was counted only a few times. The CDR3 sequence: CASSLRETYEQYF. CDR3 DNA: TGTGCCAGCTCACTACGGGAGACCTACGAGCAGTACTTC. The chain employs TRBV18 and TRBJ2-7; D perhaps matches TRBD2 (6 bases). Germline assignment: CDR1 KGHSH and CDR2 LQKENI. Trimming left V 4 bases short and J 2 bases short, with 9 bases between. The CDR3 length is 13 residues.

The chain uses TRBV30 and TRBJ2-1; 7 bases align to TRBD2. J lost 6 bases, V lost 3 bases, and 8 bases had no gene match. Germline CDR1 is GTSNPN and CDR2 is SVGIG (reference sequence). The CDR3 is made up of 14 amino acids. In DNA form, the CDR3 reads TGTGCCTGGAGCGTAAGGCGGGAGCGCAATGAGCAGTTCTTC. It translates to CAWSVRRERNEQFF.

The J gene is TRBJ2-7, the V gene TRBV18; 11 bases align to TRBD1. In germline, CDR1 is KGHSH, CDR2 LQKENI. This CDR3 comprises 13 residues. V trimming: 8 bases; J trimming: 6 bases; junction bases outside the gene matches: 6. CDR3 sequence reads: CASGTGGYSEQYF. The CDR3 bases are TGTGCCAGCGGGACAGGGGGTTACTCCGAGCAGTACTTC.